The 9 T cell receptor beta chains in this list originate from one sample, sequenced in a study of T cell responses to AZD1222 COVID-19 vaccine. Measured with immunoSEQ multiplex PCR; TCRdb has only the in-frame clones, and not every one. There are more than 30,000 clones in the sample; about nine tenths occur only once, and over 40% lies in the top ten. Sequences were derived from peripheral blood, sampled on day 0 of AZD1222 vaccination. These receptors all stem from an adult in good health.

This chain connects TRBV5-1 to TRBJ2-7; no reliable D call. CDR1 and CDR2 (germline): SGHRS, YFSETQ. This CDR3 spans 15 amino acids. Trimming pared 0 bases from V and 2 bases from J, leaving 12 bases between. The CDR3 coding sequence is TGCGCCAGCAGCTTGGAGCAGCCGATCGCCTACGAGCAGTACTTC. Protein sequence: CASSLEQPIAYEQYF. Full variable domain (outside the CDR3, taken from reference TRBV5-1 and TRBJ2-7): KAGVTQTPRYLIKTRGQQVTLSCSPISGHRSVSWYQQTPGQGLQFLFEYFSETQRNKGNFPGRFSGRQFSNSRSEMNVSTLELGDSALYLCASSLEQPIAYEQYFGPGTRLTVT.

The DNA for the CDR3 is TGTGCCAGCAGCCAAGAACCCAGGTCGGATGAGCAGTTCTTC. Its translation: CASSQEPRSDEQFF. The chain carries TRBV4-2 and TRBJ2-1; no clear D. CDR3 length equals 14 residues. The germline V gene has CDR1 LGHNA and CDR2 YNFKEQ. V gave up 0 bases and J gave up 8 bases, with 11 bases separating them.

The V gene is TRBV12-3 or TRBV12-4, the J gene TRBJ2-5; D might be TRBD1 or TRBD2, each matching 5 bases. V gave up 5 bases and J gave up 7 bases, with 11 bases separating them. This CDR3 has 12 residues. In DNA form, the CDR3 reads TGTGCCAGCAGTCCGGGGCCCGGGACCCAGTACTTC. The encoded protein is CASSPGPGTQYF.

The V call is TRBV5-6, the J call TRBJ2-7; possibly TRBD2 for D (6 bases). This CDR3 has 14 residues. In germline, CDR1 is SGHDT, CDR2 YYEEEE. The V gene lost 2 bases and the J gene lost 0 bases, with 9 bases spanning the gap. This CDR3 is CASSFIGGSYEQYF. CDR3 DNA sequence: TGTGCCAGCAGCTTTATCGGGGGCTCCTACGAGCAGTACTTC. Full variable domain (missing parts from reference TRBV5-6 and TRBJ2-7): DAGVTQSPTHLIKTRGQQVTLRCSPKSGHDTVSWYQQALGQGPQFIFQYYEEEERQRGNFPDRFSGHQFPNYSSELNVNALLLGDSALYLCASSFIGGSYEQYFGPGTRLTVT.

The chain links TRBV9 to TRBJ2-1; 9 bases map to TRBD1. The CDR3 loop spans 15 amino acids. Trimming cost V 0 bases and J 5 bases; bases outside gene matches: 3. CDR1 SGDLS and CDR2 YYNGEE come from the germline V gene. CDR3 nucleotides: TGTGCCAGCAGCGTAGTGGGACAGGGTAACAATGAGCAGTTCTTC. It yields the protein CASSVVGQGNNEQFF.

V is TRBV5-1 and J is TRBJ1-2; 7 positions agree with TRBD1. V trimming: 4 bases; J trimming: 8 bases; junction bases outside the gene matches: 11. The CDR3 consists of 14 residues. The V gene's germline CDR1 is SGHRS and CDR2 YFSETQ. The CDR3 region is CASSDDLTGSGYTF. The DNA of the CDR3 is TGCGCCAGCAGCGATGACCTGACAGGGTCCGGCTACACCTTC.

The rearrangement joins TRBV30 to TRBJ1-3; maybe TRBD1 (6 bases). From germline, CDR1 is GTSNPN and CDR2 SVGIG (reference sequence). Trimming removed 0 bases from V and 3 bases from J, with 18 bases in between. The CDR3 totals 17 residues. The CDR3 protein is CAWSVRSRGTVGNTIYF. The DNA of the CDR3 is TGTGCCTGGAGTGTAAGGTCGAGGGGGACGGTTGGAAACACCATATATTTT.

V is TRBV9 and J is TRBJ1-4; the match to TRBD1 covers 10 bases. The CDR3 has 17 amino acids. CDR1 and CDR2 (germline): SGDLS, YYNGEE. Trimming took 3 bases from V and 2 from J; bases not matched to a gene: 7. Here the CDR3 reads CASSGWDRGVTNEKLFF. CDR3 bases: TGTGCCAGCAGCGGATGGGACAGGGGTGTCACTAATGAAAAACTGTTTTTT.

The genes are TRBV4-2 and TRBJ2-7, with 9 bases identical to TRBD2. V shed 0 bases and J 0 bases; nucleotides not matched to a gene: 6. The germline CDR1 and CDR2 sequences are LGHNA and YNFKEQ. The CDR3 is 17 residues long. Here the CDR3 reads CASSQDIAGDTSYEQYF. The DNA of the CDR3 is TGTGCCAGCAGCCAAGACATAGCGGGGGACACCTCCTACGAGCAGTACTTC.